This TCR beta chain is drawn from a study of PD-1 blockade in classical Hodgkin lymphoma. This clone came up a few times. Profiled with immunoSEQ multiplex PCR; TCRdb holds only in-frame clones, not every one. The sample has approximately 22,000 clones, 72% seen once. Documented time point: cycle 4 day 1 (C4D1), after 6 weeks of nivolumab. Every patient experienced relapse after autologous stem cell transplantation, and brentuximab vedotin exposure varied. Thawed PBMCs were the source of CD4+ T cells, purified by magnetic negative selection. This TCR was recovered from a human donor with classical Hodgkin lymphoma. The source material was CD4+ T cells from blood, sampled before the fourth cycle of nivolumab.

The CDR3 protein is CASSERGRGSNSPLHF. The CDR3, as DNA: TGTGCCAGCAGTGAAAGGGGGAGAGGGAGTAATTCACCCCTCCACTTT. The chain employs TRBV2 and TRBJ1-6, with D possibly matching TRBD1 (6 bases). V was cut by 2 bases and J by 6 bases, with 14 bases left in between. Germline V gives CDR1 SNHLY, CDR2 FYNNEI. The CDR3 length is 16 residues.